A selection of T cell receptor beta chains follows, all from one sample in a study of T-cell reconstitution after alpha-beta-depleted transplantation in children. TCRdb redid the calling of the PCR reads with MiXCR, one entry per CDR3 protein. This table holds roughly 340,000 distinct CDR3 sequences, 15% to 20% found once. The specimen comprised PBMCs, mostly from graft donor cells, sampled 360 days after TCRalphabeta/CD19-depleted stem cell transplant. The receptors come from a male patient aged 2-15 years who had a stem cell transplant for acute lymphoblastic leukemia, so the T cells may come from the graft donor. Both conserved end residues are part of each CDR3. Each record gives: CDR3 DNA, CDR3 protein, V gene, D gene, J gene, CDR3 length, clone size. The D gene is left open where the match is weak. The size entry is marked missing in some rows and otherwise reads once, few, many or a size class.

CDR3nt: TGCGCCAGCAGCCAATGGACTAGCGGGAAATACAATGAGCAGTTCTTC; CDR3aa: CASSQWTSGKYNEQFF; v_gene: TRBV5-1; d_gene: TRBD2; j_gene: TRBJ2-1; len: 16; abundance: .
CDR3nt: TGCAGTGCTAGACCCCCGGGGGCGCCTTTCTACAATGAGCAGTTCTTC; CDR3aa: CSARPPGAPFYNEQFF; v_gene: TRBV20-1; d_gene: .; j_gene: TRBJ2-1; len: 16; abundance: few
CDR3nt: TGTGCCAGCAGTCCGTACAGGGGCGGGGAGCAGTACTTC; CDR3aa: CASSPYRGGEQYF; v_gene: TRBV12-3/TRBV12-4; d_gene: TRBD1; j_gene: TRBJ2-7; len: 13; abundance: .
CDR3nt: TGTGCCAGCAGCCAAGACGAGGCGGCTGAAGCTTTCTTT; CDR3aa: CASSQDEAAEAFF; v_gene: TRBV3-1; d_gene: .; j_gene: TRBJ1-1; len: 13; abundance: few
CDR3nt: TGTGCCAGTGAAGAAGATACGCAGTATTTT; CDR3aa: CASEEDTQYF; v_gene: TRBV7-9; d_gene: .; j_gene: TRBJ2-3; len: 10; abundance: few
CDR3nt: TGTGCCAGCAGCCAAGAGACTAGCGGGAGCCCAGATACGCAGTATTTT; CDR3aa: CASSQETSGSPDTQYF; v_gene: TRBV14; d_gene: TRBD2; j_gene: TRBJ2-3; len: 16; abundance: .
CDR3nt: TGTGCCACCAGCAGAGATCCCTCAGGGGCCACCGGGGAGCTGTTTTTT; CDR3aa: CATSRDPSGATGELFF; v_gene: TRBV15; d_gene: .; j_gene: TRBJ2-2; len: 16; abundance: few
CDR3nt: TGTGCCAGCAGCGTAGTCGGGAGTAGCGGGGAGCTGTTTTTT; CDR3aa: CASSVVGSSGELFF; v_gene: TRBV9; d_gene: .; j_gene: TRBJ2-2; len: 14; abundance: .
CDR3nt: TGTGCCAGCAGCTTAGAGGGAGGACAGCTTGAAAAACTGTTTTTT; CDR3aa: CASSLEGGQLEKLFF; v_gene: TRBV7-2; d_gene: .; j_gene: TRBJ1-4; len: 15; abundance: .
CDR3nt: TGCAGTGCTAGAGAGGACCCGAGCTCCTACAATGAGCAGTTCTTC; CDR3aa: CSAREDPSSYNEQFF; v_gene: TRBV20-1; d_gene: .; j_gene: TRBJ2-1; len: 15; abundance: many
CDR3nt: TGTGCCATCAGCCCCCGCGGGGTCCAAGAGACCCAGTACTTC; CDR3aa: CAISPRGVQETQYF; v_gene: TRBV10-3; d_gene: .; j_gene: TRBJ2-5; len: 14; abundance: many
CDR3nt: TGTGCCAGCAGTATTAGCGGGTCATCGTTTTACGAGCAGTACTTC; CDR3aa: CASSISGSSFYEQYF; v_gene: TRBV3-1; d_gene: TRBD2; j_gene: TRBJ2-7; len: 15; abundance: few
CDR3nt: TGCAGTGTGGGACAGGGGGCTGGTGAGACCCAGTACTTC; CDR3aa: CSVGQGAGETQYF; v_gene: TRBV20-1; d_gene: TRBD1; j_gene: TRBJ2-5; len: 13; abundance: few
CDR3nt: TGCGCCAGCAGCGGGGGACTAGCGGGAGGGCTGATCTTC; CDR3aa: CASSGGLAGGLIF; v_gene: TRBV5-1; d_gene: TRBD2; j_gene: TRBJ2-1; len: 13; abundance: few
CDR3nt: TGTGCCAGCAGTTACTCGGCGGGGTCGAGAGAGACCCAGTACTTC; CDR3aa: CASSYSAGSRETQYF; v_gene: TRBV6-5; d_gene: .; j_gene: TRBJ2-5; len: 15; abundance: .
CDR3nt: TGTGCCAGCAGCTGGGGAGGGGAAGCTTTCTTT; CDR3aa: CASSWGGEAFF; v_gene: TRBV5-6; d_gene: .; j_gene: TRBJ1-1; len: 11; abundance: few
CDR3nt: TGTGCCAGCAGCTTACCAGACCCTAGCTACGAGCAGTACTTC; CDR3aa: CASSLPDPSYEQYF; v_gene: TRBV11-2; d_gene: .; j_gene: TRBJ2-7; len: 14; abundance: .
CDR3nt: TGCAGTGCTAGGGAGGGGGCTTACAATGAGCAGTTCTTC; CDR3aa: CSAREGAYNEQFF; v_gene: TRBV20-1; d_gene: .; j_gene: TRBJ2-1; len: 13; abundance: few
CDR3nt: TGTGCCATCAGTGAGGGACTAGCGGGGGCCCCTGTCGGGGAGCTGTTTTTT; CDR3aa: CAISEGLAGAPVGELFF; v_gene: TRBV10-3; d_gene: TRBD2; j_gene: TRBJ2-2; len: 17; abundance: few
CDR3nt: TGTGCCAGCAGCTCTTACGGACAGGGTATGGGCTACGAGCAGTACTTC; CDR3aa: CASSSYGQGMGYEQYF; v_gene: TRBV13; d_gene: TRBD1; j_gene: TRBJ2-7; len: 16; abundance: few
CDR3nt: TGTGCCATCAGTGTCCCCGGCACAGATACGCAGTATTTT; CDR3aa: CAISVPGTDTQYF; v_gene: TRBV10-3; d_gene: .; j_gene: TRBJ2-3; len: 13; abundance: many
CDR3nt: TGTGCCAGCAGCTTAGATAGGTTAGCGAGCACAGATACGCAGTATTTT; CDR3aa: CASSLDRLASTDTQYF; v_gene: TRBV7-9; d_gene: .; j_gene: TRBJ2-3; len: 16; abundance: few
CDR3nt: TGCAGTGCTAGATCGATGGTAGACCAAGAGACCCAGTACTTC; CDR3aa: CSARSMVDQETQYF; v_gene: TRBV20-1; d_gene: .; j_gene: TRBJ2-5; len: 14; abundance: few
CDR3nt: TGTGCCACCAGCGACATCACTACGAACACCGGGGAGCTGTTTTTT; CDR3aa: CATSDITTNTGELFF; v_gene: TRBV15; d_gene: .; j_gene: TRBJ2-2; len: 15; abundance: few
CDR3nt: TGTGCCAGCAGTAAACTACAGGGGGCTAGCACAGATACGCAGTATTTT; CDR3aa: CASSKLQGASTDTQYF; v_gene: TRBV12-3/TRBV12-4; d_gene: TRBD1; j_gene: TRBJ2-3; len: 16; abundance: .
CDR3nt: TGTGCCACCAGTGATCCCAAACAGGGCAATCAGCCCCAGCATTTT; CDR3aa: CATSDPKQGNQPQHF; v_gene: TRBV24-1; d_gene: .; j_gene: TRBJ1-5; len: 15; abundance: .
CDR3nt: TGCGCCAGCAGCCAAGATCGGACGGAGACCCAGTACTTC; CDR3aa: CASSQDRTETQYF; v_gene: TRBV4-3; d_gene: .; j_gene: TRBJ2-5; len: 13; abundance: .
CDR3nt: TGTGCCAGCAGGAGAGGGACAGTCTCGCTTAGCTCCTACGAGCAGTACTTC; CDR3aa: CASRRGTVSLSSYEQYF; v_gene: TRBV12-3/TRBV12-4; d_gene: TRBD1; j_gene: TRBJ2-7; len: 17; abundance: .
CDR3nt: TGCGCCAGCAGCCGCACTAGCGGGAGTGGCGATGAGCAGTTCTTC; CDR3aa: CASSRTSGSGDEQFF; v_gene: TRBV4-1; d_gene: TRBD2; j_gene: TRBJ2-1; len: 15; abundance: .
CDR3nt: TGTGCCAGCAGTGAACCCGTAGCCCTGACAGGCACAGATACGCAGTATTTT; CDR3aa: CASSEPVALTGTDTQYF; v_gene: TRBV2; d_gene: .; j_gene: TRBJ2-3; len: 17; abundance: .
CDR3nt: TGTGCCAGCAGTCCAGCGGGAGGGACCCACACCGGGGAGCTGTTTTTT; CDR3aa: CASSPAGGTHTGELFF; v_gene: TRBV12-3/TRBV12-4; d_gene: TRBD2; j_gene: TRBJ2-2; len: 16; abundance: many
CDR3nt: TGTGCCAGCCATAGAGCGGGAAACACCATATATTTT; CDR3aa: CASHRAGNTIYF; v_gene: TRBV12-3/TRBV12-4; d_gene: .; j_gene: TRBJ1-3; len: 12; abundance: .
CDR3nt: TGTGCCAGCAGCTTCTACGGCAGGGGGAAAGAGACCCAGTACTTC; CDR3aa: CASSFYGRGKETQYF; v_gene: TRBV11-2; d_gene: TRBD1; j_gene: TRBJ2-5; len: 15; abundance: few
CDR3nt: TGTGCCAGCAGTTACTTAGCGGGAGGGGATGGAGAGACCCAGTACTTC; CDR3aa: CASSYLAGGDGETQYF; v_gene: TRBV6-5; d_gene: TRBD2; j_gene: TRBJ2-5; len: 16; abundance: .
CDR3nt: TGCGCCAGCAGCTTGTCAGGGCCATACAATGAGCAGTTCTTC; CDR3aa: CASSLSGPYNEQFF; v_gene: TRBV7-9; d_gene: .; j_gene: TRBJ2-1; len: 14; abundance: many
CDR3nt: TGTGCCAGCAGCTTAAATGTGGGGATGGGTGAAGCTTTCTTT; CDR3aa: CASSLNVGMGEAFF; v_gene: TRBV7-3; d_gene: .; j_gene: TRBJ1-1; len: 14; abundance: .
CDR3nt: TGTGCCAGCAGCTTAGGCCGGGACAGGATCCAAGAGACCCAGTACTTC; CDR3aa: CASSLGRDRIQETQYF; v_gene: TRBV13; d_gene: TRBD1; j_gene: TRBJ2-5; len: 16; abundance: .
CDR3nt: TGTGCCACCAGCAGACAGGGCGGGAGCAATCAGCCCCAGCATTTT; CDR3aa: CATSRQGGSNQPQHF; v_gene: TRBV15; d_gene: .; j_gene: TRBJ1-5; len: 15; abundance: few
CDR3nt: TGTGCCAGCAGTTACCCTAATTCACCCCTCCACTTT; CDR3aa: CASSYPNSPLHF; v_gene: TRBV6-5; d_gene: .; j_gene: TRBJ1-6; len: 12; abundance: .
CDR3nt: TGTGCCAGCAGTTACCCGAACAGGGGGGGCTACGAGCAGTACTTC; CDR3aa: CASSYPNRGGYEQYF; v_gene: TRBV6-2/TRBV6-3; d_gene: .; j_gene: TRBJ2-7; len: 15; abundance: .
CDR3nt: TGCAGTGCTAGAGGACAGGGTTGGCCAGATACGCAGTATTTT; CDR3aa: CSARGQGWPDTQYF; v_gene: TRBV20-1; d_gene: TRBD1; j_gene: TRBJ2-3; len: 14; abundance: few
CDR3nt: TGCAGCGTTGCCAGGGGCGGTTCCTACGAGCAGTACTTC; CDR3aa: CSVARGGSYEQYF; v_gene: TRBV29-1; d_gene: .; j_gene: TRBJ2-7; len: 13; abundance: many
CDR3nt: TGCAGTGCTAGACGTGGGGCCACAAACACAGATACGCAGTATTTT; CDR3aa: CSARRGATNTDTQYF; v_gene: TRBV20-1; d_gene: .; j_gene: TRBJ2-3; len: 15; abundance: few
CDR3nt: TGTGCCACCAGACTAGCGGAGGTTAGTTACAATGAGCAGTTCTTC; CDR3aa: CATRLAEVSYNEQFF; v_gene: TRBV15; d_gene: TRBD2; j_gene: TRBJ2-1; len: 15; abundance: .
CDR3nt: TGCGCCAGCAGCTCCTCCCATCCGGGGGCCACTGAAGCTTTCTTT; CDR3aa: CASSSSHPGATEAFF; v_gene: TRBV5-1; d_gene: .; j_gene: TRBJ1-1; len: 15; abundance: .
CDR3nt: TGTGCCATCAAAACGGGACAGGGAGCTTTCTTT; CDR3aa: CAIKTGQGAFF; v_gene: TRBV10-3; d_gene: TRBD1; j_gene: TRBJ1-1; len: 11; abundance: .
CDR3nt: TGTGCCATCAAAGGACCGTTCCCAATCTACGAGCAGTACTTC; CDR3aa: CAIKGPFPIYEQYF; v_gene: TRBV10-3; d_gene: .; j_gene: TRBJ2-7; len: 14; abundance: many
CDR3nt: TGTGCCAGCAGTTACGGGACTAGCTCCGGGGAGCTGTTTTTT; CDR3aa: CASSYGTSSGELFF; v_gene: TRBV6-5; d_gene: TRBD2; j_gene: TRBJ2-2; len: 14; abundance: many
CDR3nt: TGTGCCACCAGTGATGGGAACAGGGGAAAGACGAACACCGGGGAGCTGTTTTTT; CDR3aa: CATSDGNRGKTNTGELFF; v_gene: TRBV24-1; d_gene: TRBD1; j_gene: TRBJ2-2; len: 18; abundance: .
CDR3nt: TGTGCCAGCACCTTGGGCGGGAGTTTCGGTTCCGAGCAGTACTTC; CDR3aa: CASTLGGSFGSEQYF; v_gene: TRBV28; d_gene: TRBD2; j_gene: TRBJ2-7; len: 15; abundance: .
CDR3nt: TGTGCCAGCAGCCAAGATCCCTCCCTTCAAGAGACCCAGTACTTC; CDR3aa: CASSQDPSLQETQYF; v_gene: TRBV3-1; d_gene: .; j_gene: TRBJ2-5; len: 15; abundance: .